This entry features one T cell receptor (beta chain) sequence. Antigen: not known. Alongside a J-beta primer mix, a sample-barcoded 5' primer served in a second PCR lasting 7 to 11 cycles. Every individual sample yielded 2.5 million or more paired-end reads (each containing CDR3). Using its own MiXCR run on the 5' RACE reads, TCRdb lists one record per CDR3 protein. The table lists about 1 million distinct CDR3 sequences, less than 50% of them singletons. Trimming took 6 bases from V and 4 from J, leaving 21 bases between them. Germline V lookup: CDR1 DFQATT, CDR2 SNEGSKA (reference sequence). This CDR3 comprises 15 residues. This record comes from a study of blood T cells in healthy people across ages. Turning to the study itself: About one barcoded beta molecule was captured per two T cells (by template switching).

Study results and limitations: Considered underestimates were the diversity estimates obtained from one million T cells. Both higher diversity and more naive CD4+ cells marked long-lived donors when set against aged donors.

Sequences were obtained from blood. This chain connects TRBV20-1 to TRBJ2-5, with D perhaps assigned TRBD1 or TRBD2 (6 bases each). The receptor comes from a woman aged 55-69 years in good health. The CDR3 region is CSAQSGGQGLETQYF. For the CDR3, the DNA is TGCAGTGCCCAGAGTGGGGGCCAGGGACTAGAGACCCAGTACTTC.